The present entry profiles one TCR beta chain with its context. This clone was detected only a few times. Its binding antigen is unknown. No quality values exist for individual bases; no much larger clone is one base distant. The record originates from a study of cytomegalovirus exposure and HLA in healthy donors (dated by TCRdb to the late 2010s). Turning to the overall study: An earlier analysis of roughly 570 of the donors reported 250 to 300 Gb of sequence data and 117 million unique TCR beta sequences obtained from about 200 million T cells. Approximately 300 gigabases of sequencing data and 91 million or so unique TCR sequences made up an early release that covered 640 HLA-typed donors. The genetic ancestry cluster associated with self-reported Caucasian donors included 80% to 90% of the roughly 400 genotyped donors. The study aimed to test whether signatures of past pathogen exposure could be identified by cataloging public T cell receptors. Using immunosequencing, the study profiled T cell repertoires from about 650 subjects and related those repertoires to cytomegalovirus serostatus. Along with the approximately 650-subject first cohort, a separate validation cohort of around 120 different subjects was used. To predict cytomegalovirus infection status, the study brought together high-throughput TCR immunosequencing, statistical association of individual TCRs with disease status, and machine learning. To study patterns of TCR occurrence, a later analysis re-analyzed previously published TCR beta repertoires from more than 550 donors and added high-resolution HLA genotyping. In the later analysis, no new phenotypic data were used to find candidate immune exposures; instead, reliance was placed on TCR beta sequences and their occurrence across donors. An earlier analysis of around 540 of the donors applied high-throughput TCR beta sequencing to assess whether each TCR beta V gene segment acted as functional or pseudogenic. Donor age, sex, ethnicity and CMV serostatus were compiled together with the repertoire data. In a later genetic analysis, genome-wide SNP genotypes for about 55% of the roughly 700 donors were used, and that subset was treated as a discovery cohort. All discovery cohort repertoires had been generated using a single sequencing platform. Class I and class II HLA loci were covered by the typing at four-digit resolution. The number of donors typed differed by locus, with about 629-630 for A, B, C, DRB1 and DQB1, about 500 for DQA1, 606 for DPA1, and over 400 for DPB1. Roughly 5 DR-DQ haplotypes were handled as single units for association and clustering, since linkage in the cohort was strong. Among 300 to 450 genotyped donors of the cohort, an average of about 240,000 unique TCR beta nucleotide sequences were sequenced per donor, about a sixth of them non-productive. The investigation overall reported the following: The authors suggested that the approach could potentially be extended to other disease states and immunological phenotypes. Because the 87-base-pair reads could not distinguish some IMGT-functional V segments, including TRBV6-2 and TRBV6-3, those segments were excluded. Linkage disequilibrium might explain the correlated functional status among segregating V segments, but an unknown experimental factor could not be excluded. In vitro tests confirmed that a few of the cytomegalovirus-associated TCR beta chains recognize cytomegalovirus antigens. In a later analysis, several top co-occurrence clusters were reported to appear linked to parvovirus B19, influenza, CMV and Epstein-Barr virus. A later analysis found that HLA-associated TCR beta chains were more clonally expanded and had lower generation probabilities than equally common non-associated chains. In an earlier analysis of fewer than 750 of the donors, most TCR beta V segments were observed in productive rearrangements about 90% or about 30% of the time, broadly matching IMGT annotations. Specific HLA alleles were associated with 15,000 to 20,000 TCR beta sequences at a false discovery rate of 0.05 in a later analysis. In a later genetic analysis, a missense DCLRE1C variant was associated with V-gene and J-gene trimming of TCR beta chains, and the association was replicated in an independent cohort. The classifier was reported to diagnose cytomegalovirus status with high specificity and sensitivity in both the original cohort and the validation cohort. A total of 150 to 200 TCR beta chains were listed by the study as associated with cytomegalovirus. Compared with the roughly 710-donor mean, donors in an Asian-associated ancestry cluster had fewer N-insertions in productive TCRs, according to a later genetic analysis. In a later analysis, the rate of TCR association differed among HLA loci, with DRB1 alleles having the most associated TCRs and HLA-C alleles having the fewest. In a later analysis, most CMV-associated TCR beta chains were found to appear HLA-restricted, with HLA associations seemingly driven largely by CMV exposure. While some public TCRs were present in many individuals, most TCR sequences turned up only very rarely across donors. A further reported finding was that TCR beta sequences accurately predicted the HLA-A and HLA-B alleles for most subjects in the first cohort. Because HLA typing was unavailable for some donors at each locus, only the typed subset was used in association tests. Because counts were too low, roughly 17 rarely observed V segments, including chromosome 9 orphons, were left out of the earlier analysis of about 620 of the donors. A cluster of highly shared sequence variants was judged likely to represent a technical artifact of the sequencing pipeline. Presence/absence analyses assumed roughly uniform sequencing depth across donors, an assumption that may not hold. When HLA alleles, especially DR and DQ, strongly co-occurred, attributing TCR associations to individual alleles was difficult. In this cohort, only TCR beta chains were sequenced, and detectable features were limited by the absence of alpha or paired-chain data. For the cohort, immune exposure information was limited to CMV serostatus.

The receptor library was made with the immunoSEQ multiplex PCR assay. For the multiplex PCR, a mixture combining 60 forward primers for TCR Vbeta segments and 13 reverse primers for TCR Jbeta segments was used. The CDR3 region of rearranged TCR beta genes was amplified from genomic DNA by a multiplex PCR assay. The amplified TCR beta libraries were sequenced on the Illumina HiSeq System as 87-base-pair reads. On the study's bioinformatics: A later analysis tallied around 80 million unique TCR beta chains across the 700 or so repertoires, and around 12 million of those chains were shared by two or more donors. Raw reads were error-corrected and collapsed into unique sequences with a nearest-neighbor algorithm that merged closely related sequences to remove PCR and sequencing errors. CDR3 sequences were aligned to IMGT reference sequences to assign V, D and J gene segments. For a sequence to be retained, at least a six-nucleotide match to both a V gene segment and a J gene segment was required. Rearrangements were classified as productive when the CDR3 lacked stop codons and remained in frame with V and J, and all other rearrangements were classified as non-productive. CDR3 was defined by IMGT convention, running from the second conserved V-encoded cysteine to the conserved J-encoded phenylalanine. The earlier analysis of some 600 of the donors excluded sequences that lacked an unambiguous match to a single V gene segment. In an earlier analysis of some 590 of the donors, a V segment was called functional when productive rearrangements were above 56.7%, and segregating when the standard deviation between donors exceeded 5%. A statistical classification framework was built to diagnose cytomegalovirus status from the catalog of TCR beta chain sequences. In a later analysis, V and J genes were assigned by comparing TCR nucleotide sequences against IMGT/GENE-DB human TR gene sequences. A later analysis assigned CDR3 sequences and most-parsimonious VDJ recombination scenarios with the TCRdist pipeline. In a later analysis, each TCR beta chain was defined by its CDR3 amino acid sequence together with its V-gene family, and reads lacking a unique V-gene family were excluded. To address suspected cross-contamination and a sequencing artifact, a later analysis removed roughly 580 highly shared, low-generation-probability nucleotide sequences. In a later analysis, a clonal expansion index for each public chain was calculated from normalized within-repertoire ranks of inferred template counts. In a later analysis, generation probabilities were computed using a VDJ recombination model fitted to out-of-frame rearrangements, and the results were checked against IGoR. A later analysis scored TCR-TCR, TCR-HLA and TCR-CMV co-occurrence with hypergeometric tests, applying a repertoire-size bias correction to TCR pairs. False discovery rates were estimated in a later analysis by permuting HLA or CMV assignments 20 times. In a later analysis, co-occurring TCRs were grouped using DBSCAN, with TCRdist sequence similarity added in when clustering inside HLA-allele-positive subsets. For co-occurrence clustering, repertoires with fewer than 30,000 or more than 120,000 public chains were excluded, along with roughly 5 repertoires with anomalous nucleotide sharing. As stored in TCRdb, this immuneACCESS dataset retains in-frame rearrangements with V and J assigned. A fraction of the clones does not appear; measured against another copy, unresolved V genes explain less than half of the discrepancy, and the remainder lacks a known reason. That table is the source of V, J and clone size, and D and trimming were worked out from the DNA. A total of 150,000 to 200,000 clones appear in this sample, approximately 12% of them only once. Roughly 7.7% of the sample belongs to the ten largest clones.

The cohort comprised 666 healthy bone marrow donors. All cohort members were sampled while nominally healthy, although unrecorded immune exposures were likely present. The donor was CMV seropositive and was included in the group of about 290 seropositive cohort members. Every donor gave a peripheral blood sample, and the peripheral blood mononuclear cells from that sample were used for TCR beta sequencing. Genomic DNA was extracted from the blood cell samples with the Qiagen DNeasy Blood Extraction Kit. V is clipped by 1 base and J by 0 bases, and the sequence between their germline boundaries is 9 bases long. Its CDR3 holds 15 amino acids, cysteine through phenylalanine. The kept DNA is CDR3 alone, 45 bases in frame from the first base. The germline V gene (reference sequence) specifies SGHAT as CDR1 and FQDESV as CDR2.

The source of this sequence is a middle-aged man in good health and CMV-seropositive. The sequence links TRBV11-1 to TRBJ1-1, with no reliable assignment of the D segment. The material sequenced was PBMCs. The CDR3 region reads CASSLEAGMNTEAFF. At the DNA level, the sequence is TGTGCCAGCAGCTTAGAAGCGGGCATGAACACTGAAGCTTTCTTT.